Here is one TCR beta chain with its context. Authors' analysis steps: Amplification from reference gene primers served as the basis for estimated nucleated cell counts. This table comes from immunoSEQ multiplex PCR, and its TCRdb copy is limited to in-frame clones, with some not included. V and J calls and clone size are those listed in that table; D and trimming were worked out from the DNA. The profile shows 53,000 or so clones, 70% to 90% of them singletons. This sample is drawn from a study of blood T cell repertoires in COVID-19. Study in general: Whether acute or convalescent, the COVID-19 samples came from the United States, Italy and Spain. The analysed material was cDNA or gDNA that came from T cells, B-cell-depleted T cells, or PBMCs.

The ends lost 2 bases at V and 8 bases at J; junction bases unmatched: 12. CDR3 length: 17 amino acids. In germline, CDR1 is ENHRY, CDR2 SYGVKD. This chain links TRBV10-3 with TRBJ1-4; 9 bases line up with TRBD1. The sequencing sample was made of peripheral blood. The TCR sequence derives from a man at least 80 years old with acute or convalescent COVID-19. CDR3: CAISETGTGKGSEKLFF. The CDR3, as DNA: TGTGCCATCAGTGAGACCGGGACAGGGAAAGGAAGCGAAAAACTGTTTTTT.